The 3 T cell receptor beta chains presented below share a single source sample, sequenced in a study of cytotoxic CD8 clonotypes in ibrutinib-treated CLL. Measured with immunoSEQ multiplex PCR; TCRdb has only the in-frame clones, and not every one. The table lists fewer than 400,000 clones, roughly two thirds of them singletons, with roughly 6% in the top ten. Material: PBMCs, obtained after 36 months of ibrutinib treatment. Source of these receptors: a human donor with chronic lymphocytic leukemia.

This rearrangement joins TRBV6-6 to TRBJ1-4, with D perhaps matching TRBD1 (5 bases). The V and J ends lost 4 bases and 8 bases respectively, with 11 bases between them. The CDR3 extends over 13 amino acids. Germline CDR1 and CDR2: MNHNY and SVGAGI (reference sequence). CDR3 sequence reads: CASSSQEWEKLFF. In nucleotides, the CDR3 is TGTGCCAGCAGTTCACAGGAATGGGAAAAACTGTTTTTT.

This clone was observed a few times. The CDR3 is CASSLGPGENTEAFF. CDR3 DNA: TGTGCCAGCAGCTTGGGGCCAGGGGAGAACACTGAAGCTTTCTTT. The chain couples TRBV5-4 to TRBJ1-1; tentative D call: TRBD1 (6 bases). The germline gives CDR1 SGHNT, CDR2 YYREEE (reference sequence). The CDR3 length is 15 residues. The V end was cut by 0 bases, the J end by 1 base, with 10 bases between.

Written as DNA, the CDR3 is TGCGCCAGCAGTTGGCCCAGCGGGAGGGCCCCCACAGATACGCAGTATTTT. Protein: CASSWPSGRAPTDTQYF. This chain connects TRBV10-1 to TRBJ2-3; 10 nucleotides align to TRBD2. Looked up from germline, CDR1 is WNHNN and CDR2 is SYGVQD (reference sequence). V shed 5 bases and J 2 bases; nucleotides not matched to a gene: 10. The CDR3 sequence is 17 residues long.